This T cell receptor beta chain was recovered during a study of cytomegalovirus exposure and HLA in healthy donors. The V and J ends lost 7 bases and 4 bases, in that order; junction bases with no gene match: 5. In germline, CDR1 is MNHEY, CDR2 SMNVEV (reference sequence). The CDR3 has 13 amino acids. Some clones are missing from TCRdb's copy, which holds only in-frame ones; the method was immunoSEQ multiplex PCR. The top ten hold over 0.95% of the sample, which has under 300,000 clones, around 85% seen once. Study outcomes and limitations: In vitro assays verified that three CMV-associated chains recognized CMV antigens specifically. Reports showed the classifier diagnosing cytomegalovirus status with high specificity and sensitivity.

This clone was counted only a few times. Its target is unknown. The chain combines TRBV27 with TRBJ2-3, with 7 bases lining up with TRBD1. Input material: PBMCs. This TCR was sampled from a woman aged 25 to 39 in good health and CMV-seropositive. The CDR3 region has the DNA TGTGCCAGCACCCGCCAGGGGGCAGATACGCAGTATTTT. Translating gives CASTRQGADTQYF.